Listed below are T cell receptor beta chains from one sample, sequenced in a study of blood T cell repertoires in COVID-19. The method was immunoSEQ multiplex PCR; TCRdb's version includes in-frame clones alone and lacks a portion of them. The table has under 200,000 clones, approximately 83% seen once. The material sequenced was PBMCs or T cells enriched from blood (not recorded which). The source is a woman aged 60 to 75 who had recovered from COVID-19. CDR3s include the opening cysteine and the closing phenylalanine or tryptophan. The D gene is left open where the match is weak. Size is omitted from some rows. Given values are once, few, many or a class for expanded clones.

d_call	v_call	j_call	clone_size	cdr3_aa	cdr3_nt
-	TRBV7-9	TRBJ2-7	-	CASSDTSWGGATYEQYF	TGTGCCAGCAGCGACACCTCTTGGGGGGGCGCTACCTACGAGCAGTACTTC
TRBD2	TRBV7-8	TRBJ2-3	-	CASSPRIAGNTDTQYF	TGTGCCAGCAGCCCCAGGATAGCGGGAAACACAGATACGCAGTATTTT
TRBD2	TRBV7-8	TRBJ2-1	-	CASSFGTSGNEQFF	TGTGCCAGCAGCTTCGGGACTAGCGGCAATGAGCAGTTCTTC
-	TRBV15	TRBJ1-2	-	CATSRDQGGYGYTF	TGTGCCACCAGCAGAGATCAGGGTGGCTATGGCTACACCTTC
TRBD1	TRBV18	TRBJ1-2	-	CASSPADRGGGYTF	TGTGCCAGCTCACCGGCGGACAGGGGGGGTGGCTACACCTTC
TRBD1	TRBV7-8	TRBJ1-2	-	CASQATGAGWDGYTF	TGTGCCAGCCAAGCAACAGGGGCGGGGTGGGATGGCTACACCTTC
-	TRBV5-1	TRBJ1-4	-	CASSLGQGRSEKLFF	TGCGCCAGCAGCTTGGGGCAGGGCCGTAGTGAAAAACTGTTTTTT
TRBD1	TRBV27	TRBJ2-3	once	CASSKTGTGRTQGQYF	TGTGCCAGCAGCAAAACCGGGACAGGGCGGACCCAGGGGCAGTATTTT
-	TRBV3-1/TRBV3-2	TRBJ1-1	-	CASSQFGTGGVTEAFF	TGTGCCAGCAGCCAATTCGGAACAGGTGGGGTCACTGAAGCTTTCTTT
-	TRBV3-1/TRBV3-2	TRBJ1-5	-	CASSQDQGRGGQPQHF	TGTGCCAGCAGCCAAGATCAGGGGCGCGGTGGTCAGCCCCAGCATTTT
-	TRBV5-1	TRBJ2-3	-	CASTPGTQGTDTQYF	TGCGCCAGCACTCCCGGAACCCAGGGTACAGATACGCAGTATTTT
TRBD1	TRBV15	TRBJ1-6	once	CATSGRQGGNSPLHF	TGTGCCACCAGCGGCAGACAGGGTGGTAATTCACCCCTCCACTTT
TRBD1	TRBV3-1/TRBV3-2	TRBJ1-1	-	CASSRQGLNTEAFF	TGTGCCAGCAGCCGACAGGGTCTGAACACTGAAGCTTTCTTT
-	TRBV10-3	TRBJ1-6	few	CAISESVFRQMGSPLHF	TGTGCCATCAGTGAGTCTGTTTTCCGACAGATGGGTTCACCCCTCCACTTT
-	TRBV19	TRBJ2-5	-	CASSRLARETQYF	TGTGCCAGTAGTAGGCTCGCCCGAGAGACCCAGTACTTC
-	TRBV7-9	TRBJ1-4	few	CASSLFGGNEKLFF	TGTGCCAGCAGCTTATTCGGGGGTAATGAAAAACTGTTTTTT
-	TRBV4-1	TRBJ1-4	-	CASSHYNQGAVEKLFF	TGCGCCAGCAGCCACTACAACCAAGGGGCAGTCGAAAAACTGTTTTTT
TRBD1	TRBV27	TRBJ2-7	once	CASSSPAGQGYEQYF	TGTGCCAGCAGTTCGCCCGCGGGACAGGGCTACGAGCAGTACTTC
TRBD1	TRBV9	TRBJ1-6	few	CASSPETGWGSPLHF	TGTGCCAGCAGCCCAGAGACAGGGTGGGGATCACCCCTCCACTTT
-	TRBV9	TRBJ1-6	-	CASSNRDQGPLHF	TGTGCCAGCAGTAACCGGGACCAGGGGCCCCTCCACTTT